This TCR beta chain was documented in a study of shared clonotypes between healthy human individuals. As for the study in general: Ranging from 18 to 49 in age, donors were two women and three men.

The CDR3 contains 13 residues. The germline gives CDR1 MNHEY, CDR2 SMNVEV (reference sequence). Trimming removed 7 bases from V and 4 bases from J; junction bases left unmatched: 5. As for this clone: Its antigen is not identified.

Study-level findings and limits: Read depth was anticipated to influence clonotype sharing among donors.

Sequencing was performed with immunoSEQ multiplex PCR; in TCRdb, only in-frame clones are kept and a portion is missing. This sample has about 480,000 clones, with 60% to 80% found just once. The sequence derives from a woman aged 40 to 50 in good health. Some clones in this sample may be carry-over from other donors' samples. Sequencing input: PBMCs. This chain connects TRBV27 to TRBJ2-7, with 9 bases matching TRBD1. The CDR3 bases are TGTGCCAGCAAGGAACAGGGGGCTTACGAGCAGTACTTC. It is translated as CASKEQGAYEQYF.